Shown below are 3 T cell receptor beta chains from a single sample sequenced in a study of T cells after yellow fever vaccination. One entry per CDR3 protein results from TCRdb running MiXCR on the 5' RACE reads. The sample shows hundreds of thousands of distinct CDR3 sequences, 8.7% of them seen only once. This material consisted of CD4+ T cells sorted from PBMCs, taken 5 days after the yellow fever booster vaccination. The receptor set was obtained from a man in his late teens or twenties who received the YFV17D yellow fever vaccine.

This sequence joins TRBV5-6 and TRBJ1-2, with a possible D match to TRBD1 (5 bases). The CDR3 is made up of 12 amino acids. V was trimmed by 6 bases and J by 5 bases, leaving 11 bases between them. CDR1 SGHDT and CDR2 YYEEEE come from the germline V gene. The CDR3 sequence: CASTSEGYGYTF. The CDR3 DNA follows: TGTGCCAGCACCTCAGAGGGGTATGGCTACACCTTC.

This clonotype was seen a few times. This chain joins TRBV7-3 and TRBJ2-3; TRBD2 agrees at 13 bases. V trimming: 5 bases; J trimming: 4 bases; junction bases outside the gene matches: 6. The germline CDR1 and CDR2 sequences are SGHTA and FQGTGA. The CDR3 covers 16 residues. CDR3 in amino acids: CASSRTSGGAPDTQYF. In nucleotides, the CDR3 is TGTGCCAGCAGCAGAACTAGCGGGGGGGCCCCAGATACGCAGTATTTT.

This clonotype was observed at least ten times. The V and J genes are TRBV4-2 and TRBJ1-4, with a tentative D call TRBD1 (5 bases). The CDR3 is made up of 16 amino acids. Germline V CDR1 and CDR2: LGHNA, YNFKEQ. V was shortened by 2 bases and J by 13 bases, with 23 bases between the two germline ends. CDR3 in amino acids: CASSQSFGAYPLRLFF. The CDR3 nucleotides are TGTGCCAGCAGCCAAAGTTTTGGGGCCTACCCACTCAGACTGTTTTTT.